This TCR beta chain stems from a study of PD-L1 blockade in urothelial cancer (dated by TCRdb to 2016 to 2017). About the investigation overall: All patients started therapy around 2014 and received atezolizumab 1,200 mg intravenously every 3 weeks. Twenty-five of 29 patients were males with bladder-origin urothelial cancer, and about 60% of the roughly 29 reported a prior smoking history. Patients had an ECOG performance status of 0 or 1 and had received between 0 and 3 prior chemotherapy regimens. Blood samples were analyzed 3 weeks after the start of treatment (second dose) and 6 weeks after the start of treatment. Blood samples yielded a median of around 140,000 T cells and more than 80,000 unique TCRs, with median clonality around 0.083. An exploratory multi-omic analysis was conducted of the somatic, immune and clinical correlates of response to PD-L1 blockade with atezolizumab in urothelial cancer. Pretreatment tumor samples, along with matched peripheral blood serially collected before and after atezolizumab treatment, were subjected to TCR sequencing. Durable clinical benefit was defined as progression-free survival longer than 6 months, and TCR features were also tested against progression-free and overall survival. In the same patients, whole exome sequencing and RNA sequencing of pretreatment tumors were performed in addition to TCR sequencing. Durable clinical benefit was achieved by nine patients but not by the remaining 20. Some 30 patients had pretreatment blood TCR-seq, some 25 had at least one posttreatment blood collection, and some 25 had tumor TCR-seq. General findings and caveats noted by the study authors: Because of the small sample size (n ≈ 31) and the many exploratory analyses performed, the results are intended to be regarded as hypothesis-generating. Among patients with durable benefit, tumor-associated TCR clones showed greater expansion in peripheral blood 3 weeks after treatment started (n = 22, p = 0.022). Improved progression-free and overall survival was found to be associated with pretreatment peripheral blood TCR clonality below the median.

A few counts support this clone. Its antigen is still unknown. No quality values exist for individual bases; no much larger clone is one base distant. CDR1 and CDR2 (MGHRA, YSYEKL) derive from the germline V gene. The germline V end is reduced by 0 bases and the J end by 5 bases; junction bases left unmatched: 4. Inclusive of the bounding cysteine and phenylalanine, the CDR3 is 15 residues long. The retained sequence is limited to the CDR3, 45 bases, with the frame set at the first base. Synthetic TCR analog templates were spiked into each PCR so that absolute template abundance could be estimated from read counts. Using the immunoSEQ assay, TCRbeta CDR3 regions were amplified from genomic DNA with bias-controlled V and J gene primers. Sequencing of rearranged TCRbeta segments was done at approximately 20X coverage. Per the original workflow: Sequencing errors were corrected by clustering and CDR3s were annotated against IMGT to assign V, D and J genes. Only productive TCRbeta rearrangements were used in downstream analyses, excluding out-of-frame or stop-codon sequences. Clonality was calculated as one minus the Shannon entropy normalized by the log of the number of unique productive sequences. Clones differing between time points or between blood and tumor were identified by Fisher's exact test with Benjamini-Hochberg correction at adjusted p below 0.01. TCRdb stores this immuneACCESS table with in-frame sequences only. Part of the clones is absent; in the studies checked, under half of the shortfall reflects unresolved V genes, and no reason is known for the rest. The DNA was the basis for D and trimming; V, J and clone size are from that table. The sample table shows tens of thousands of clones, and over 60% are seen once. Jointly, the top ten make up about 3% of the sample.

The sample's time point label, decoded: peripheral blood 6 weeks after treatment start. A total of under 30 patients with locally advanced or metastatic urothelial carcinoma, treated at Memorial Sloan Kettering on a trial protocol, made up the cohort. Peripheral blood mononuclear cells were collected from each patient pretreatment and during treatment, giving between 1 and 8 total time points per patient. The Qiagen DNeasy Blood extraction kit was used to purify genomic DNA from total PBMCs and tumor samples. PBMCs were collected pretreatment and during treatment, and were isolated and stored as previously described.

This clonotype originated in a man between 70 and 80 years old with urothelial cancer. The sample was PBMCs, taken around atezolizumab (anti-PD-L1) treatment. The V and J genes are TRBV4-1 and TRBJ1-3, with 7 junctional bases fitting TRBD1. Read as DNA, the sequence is TGCGCCAGCAGCCAAGATCCACAGGGGAGAAACACCATATATTTT. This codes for CASSQDPQGRNTIYF.